A selection of T cell receptor beta chains follows, all from one sample in a study of blood T cell repertoires in COVID-19. Assay used: immunoSEQ multiplex PCR; TCRdb lists only in-frame clones, some missing. The table has under 350,000 clones, about 86% seen once. The specimen sequenced was PBMCs or T cells enriched from blood (not recorded which). Receptors were obtained from a middle-aged woman with acute COVID-19. The CDR3 runs from the conserved cysteine through the conserved F or W. The D gene is left open where the match is weak. Size values are once, few and many counts, or a class for expanded clones, and some rows have none.

CASSQDGVGNEQFF | TGCGCCAGCAGCCAAGACGGGGTTGGGAATGAGCAGTTCTTC | TRBV4-3 | . | . | TRBJ2-1
CSGSGGNRIYF | TGCAGCGGATCGGGGGGGAACAGGATATATTTT | TRBV29-1 | . | . | TRBJ1-3
CATSDGIRYEQYF | TGTGCCACCAGTGACGGGATCCGCTACGAGCAGTACTTC | TRBV24-1 | . | . | TRBJ2-7
CASSLAASFGFTGPSGNTIYF | TGCGCCAGCAGTTTAGCCGCAAGCTTCGGGTTTACGGGTCCCTCTGGAAACACCATATATTTT | TRBV5-1 | . | . | TRBJ1-3
CASIAGFQVNSPLHF | TGTGCCAGCATAGCGGGATTCCAGGTTAATTCACCCCTCCACTTT | TRBV2 | . | few | TRBJ1-6
CASSQTLSGYTEAFF | TGTGCCAGCAGCCAAACACTTTCAGGGTACACTGAAGCTTTCTTT | TRBV3-1/TRBV3-2 | . | . | TRBJ1-1
CASSSTGNSGANVLTF | TGTGCCAGCAGTTCGACAGGGAATTCTGGGGCCAACGTCCTGACTTTC | TRBV27 | TRBD1 | . | TRBJ2-6
CASSYNRDLSYEQYF | TGTGCCAGCAGTTACAACAGGGACCTCTCCTACGAGCAGTACTTC | TRBV6-5 | . | . | TRBJ2-7
CASSYLRGGTDTQYF | TGTGCCAGCAGCTACCTCAGGGGGGGCACAGATACGCAGTATTTT | TRBV11-3 | . | . | TRBJ2-3
CASSLLTPPEQFF | TGTGCCAGCAGTTTATTGACTCCCCCTGAGCAGTTCTTC | TRBV28 | . | . | TRBJ2-1
CASSGGRDRGNQPQHF | TGTGCCAGCAGTGGGGGCCGGGACAGGGGCAATCAGCCCCAGCATTTT | TRBV6-1 | TRBD1 | . | TRBJ1-5
CAMRGAHTGELFF | TGTGCCATGCGGGGAGCACACACCGGGGAGCTGTTTTTT | TRBV5-8 | . | . | TRBJ2-2
CSARTGDTQYF | TGCAGTGCGCGGACTGGGGATACGCAGTATTTT | TRBV20-1 | . | . | TRBJ2-3
CASSSLQGGNYGYTF | TGTGCCAGCAGCTCCCTACAGGGGGGGAACTATGGCTACACCTTC | TRBV7-2 | TRBD1 | few | TRBJ1-2
CASSLVWQVYGYTF | TGTGCCAGCAGCTTAGTTTGGCAGGTCTATGGCTACACCTTC | TRBV7-2 | . | . | TRBJ1-2
CSGGNSYEQYF | TGCAGTGGCGGCAACTCCTACGAGCAGTACTTC | TRBV20-1 | . | . | TRBJ2-7
CASSQTGGAYNEQFF | TGTGCCAGCAGTCAAACGGGAGGGGCCTACAATGAGCAGTTCTTC | TRBV2 | TRBD2 | . | TRBJ2-1
CASSPLGGSFGYTF | TGTGCCAGCAGCCCACTTGGAGGGTCGTTTGGCTACACCTTC | TRBV5-4 | . | . | TRBJ1-2
CASSFDRGYTEAFF | TGTGCCAGCAGCTTCGACAGGGGTTACACTGAAGCTTTCTTT | TRBV5-4 | TRBD1 | . | TRBJ1-1
CASSVSTGSNYGYTF | TGCGCCAGCTCGGTCTCCACGGGGAGTAACTATGGCTACACCTTC | TRBV5-1 | . | . | TRBJ1-2
CASSLFSLARPSSGNTIYF | TGTGCCAGCAGCTTATTCTCCTTAGCTAGGCCCAGCTCTGGAAACACCATATATTTT | TRBV5-6 | . | . | TRBJ1-3
CASSPHVGGSYNEQFF | TGTGCCAGCAGTCCCCACGTGGGCGGGAGCTACAATGAGCAGTTCTTC | TRBV28 | TRBD2 | . | TRBJ2-1
CASSAGQGGRAEAFF | TGTGCCAGCAGCGCAGGACAGGGAGGGAGGGCTGAAGCTTTCTTT | TRBV5-4 | TRBD1 | . | TRBJ1-1
CASSLYGDSRYGYTF | TGTGCCAGCAGTTTATATGGAGATTCCCGCTATGGCTACACCTTC | TRBV27 | . | . | TRBJ1-2
CASSLATTNTGELFF | TGTGCCAGCAGCTTAGCCACAACCAACACCGGGGAGCTGTTTTTT | TRBV7-2 | . | . | TRBJ2-2
CASSQVTGGDQPQHF | TGCGCCAGCAGCCAAGTGACAGGTGGCGATCAGCCCCAGCATTTT | TRBV4-1 | . | . | TRBJ1-5
CASSLAGDQGLGYTF | TGCGCCAGCAGCTTGGCGGGGGATCAGGGCCTGGGCTACACCTTC | TRBV5-1 | . | . | TRBJ1-2
CASSQPGTGYGYTF | TGCGCCAGCAGCCAACCAGGGACAGGGTATGGCTACACCTTC | TRBV4-3 | TRBD1 | . | TRBJ1-2
CASSFYRRYGRANTEAFF | TGTGCCAGCAGCTTCTATCGTCGTTATGGCAGGGCGAACACTGAAGCTTTCTTT | TRBV11-2 | . | . | TRBJ1-1
CATSRDRRFQETQYF | TGTGCCACCAGCAGAGACCGGAGGTTCCAAGAGACCCAGTACTTC | TRBV15 | . | . | TRBJ2-5
CASSPEGTGYYEQYF | TGTGCCAGCAGTCCCGAGGGGACTGGTTACTACGAGCAGTACTTC | TRBV28 | . | . | TRBJ2-7
CASSQDVAGDLSEQYF | TGCGCCAGCAGCCAAGATGTTGCGGGCGACCTTTCCGAGCAGTACTTC | TRBV4-3 | . | . | TRBJ2-7
CASSLRTGGYNEQFF | TGTGCCAGCAGCTTAAGGACAGGGGGATACAATGAGCAGTTCTTC | TRBV7-9 | TRBD1 | once | TRBJ2-1
CASSLQGANTEAFF | TGTGCCAGCAGCTTACAGGGGGCCAACACTGAAGCTTTCTTT | TRBV7-3 | TRBD1 | . | TRBJ1-1
CASSPQQGDYGYTF | TGTGCCAGCAGCCCTCAACAGGGGGACTATGGCTACACCTTC | TRBV7-8 | TRBD1 | . | TRBJ1-2
CSARDSTVQYF | TGCAGTGCTAGAGATAGCACGGTGCAGTACTTC | TRBV20-1 | . | . | TRBJ2-7
CASSFAGTYEQYF | TGTGCCAGCAGTTTCGCGGGGACCTACGAGCAGTACTTC | TRBV27 | . | . | TRBJ2-7
CASSLSAPSGYNEQFF | TGTGCCAGCAGCTTATCGGCGCCTAGCGGCTACAATGAGCAGTTCTTC | TRBV7-3 | TRBD2 | . | TRBJ2-1
CASSSRGSSFDEQFF | TGTGCCAGCAGCTCTAGGGGGAGCTCCTTCGATGAGCAGTTCTTC | TRBV11-1 | . | few | TRBJ2-1
CASSLSSGLHYGYTF | TGTGCCAGCAGCTTATCGTCCGGGTTGCACTATGGCTACACCTTC | TRBV7-2 | . | . | TRBJ1-2
CASSSQGADNYGYTF | TGTGCCAGCAGTTCGCAGGGGGCGGATAACTATGGCTACACCTTC | TRBV28 | TRBD1 | . | TRBJ1-2